Listed below are T cell receptor beta chains from one sample, sequenced in a study of T cells expressing NK-cell markers. TCRdb reprocessed the 5' RACE reads and stores each CDR3 protein as one record, lacking DNA. Recorded here are approximately 440,000 distinct CDR3 sequences; the top ten clones represent roughly 1.4%. The sample was blood T cells: a sorted CD56 or NKG2C T cell subset, CD4+ or CD8+ T cells, or bulk PBMC T cells (not recorded which). The receptor set was obtained from a woman in her 50s in good health. Both conserved end residues are part of each CDR3.

j_gene: TRBJ1-1; v_gene: TRBV19; CDR3aa: CATGVAGRMNTEAFF
j_gene: TRBJ2-1; v_gene: TRBV7-3; CDR3aa: CASSLSGGEQFF
j_gene: TRBJ2-3; v_gene: TRBV12-3/TRBV12-4; CDR3aa: CASSLGTSGSGDTQYF
j_gene: TRBJ1-4; v_gene: TRBV28; CDR3aa: CASSPDQGLGEKLFF
j_gene: TRBJ2-1; v_gene: TRBV3-1; CDR3aa: CASCSGHNEQFF
j_gene: TRBJ1-1; v_gene: TRBV5-1; CDR3aa: CASSPGTRRGTEAFF
j_gene: TRBJ2-1; v_gene: TRBV18; CDR3aa: CASSPDLLREQFF
j_gene: TRBJ1-3; v_gene: TRBV19; CDR3aa: CASSPNFISNTIYF
j_gene: TRBJ2-6; v_gene: TRBV20-1; CDR3aa: CSAVNTGGSGANVLTF
j_gene: TRBJ2-2; v_gene: TRBV5-1; CDR3aa: CASSSPSGANTGELFF
j_gene: TRBJ2-2; v_gene: TRBV4-1; CDR3aa: CATTPAGTPFTGELFF
j_gene: TRBJ2-6; v_gene: TRBV18; CDR3aa: CASSPRTSGGRSGANVLTF
j_gene: TRBJ2-7; v_gene: TRBV12-3/TRBV12-4; CDR3aa: CASSLAPPKNEQYF
j_gene: TRBJ2-5; v_gene: TRBV20-1; CDR3aa: CSARGTTGGETQYF
j_gene: TRBJ2-5; v_gene: TRBV5-1; CDR3aa: CASFRVTETQYF
j_gene: TRBJ2-7; v_gene: TRBV3-1; CDR3aa: CASSQEGVAYEQYF
j_gene: TRBJ1-5; v_gene: TRBV6-1; CDR3aa: CASSKGGLRSNQPQHF
j_gene: TRBJ2-2; v_gene: TRBV11-3; CDR3aa: CASSSRLARTGELFF
j_gene: TRBJ1-1; v_gene: TRBV11-2; CDR3aa: CASSLAHVRTEAFF
j_gene: TRBJ2-3; v_gene: TRBV6-1; CDR3aa: CASSDQAGRAITQYF
j_gene: TRBJ2-3; v_gene: TRBV12-3/TRBV12-4; CDR3aa: CASSLVSRKATQYF
j_gene: TRBJ1-1; v_gene: TRBV6-5; CDR3aa: CASSRQGENTEAFF